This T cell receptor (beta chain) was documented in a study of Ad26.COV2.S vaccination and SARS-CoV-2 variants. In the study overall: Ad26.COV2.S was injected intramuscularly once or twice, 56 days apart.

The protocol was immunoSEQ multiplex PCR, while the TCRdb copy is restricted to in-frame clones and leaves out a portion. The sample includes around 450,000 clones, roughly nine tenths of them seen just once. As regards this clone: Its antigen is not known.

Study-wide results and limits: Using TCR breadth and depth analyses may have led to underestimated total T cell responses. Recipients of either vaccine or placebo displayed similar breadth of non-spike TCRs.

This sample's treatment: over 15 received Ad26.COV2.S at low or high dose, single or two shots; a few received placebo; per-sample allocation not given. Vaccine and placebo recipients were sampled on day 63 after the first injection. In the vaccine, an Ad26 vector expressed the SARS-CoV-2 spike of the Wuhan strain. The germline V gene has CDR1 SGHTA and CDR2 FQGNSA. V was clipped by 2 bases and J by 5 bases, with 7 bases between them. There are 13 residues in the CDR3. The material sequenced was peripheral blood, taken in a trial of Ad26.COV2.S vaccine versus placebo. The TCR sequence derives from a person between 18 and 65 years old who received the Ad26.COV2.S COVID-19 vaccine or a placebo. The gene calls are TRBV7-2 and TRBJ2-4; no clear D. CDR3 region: CASSLRVQNIQYF. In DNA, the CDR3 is TGTGCCAGCAGCTTAAGGGTCCAAAACATTCAGTACTTC.